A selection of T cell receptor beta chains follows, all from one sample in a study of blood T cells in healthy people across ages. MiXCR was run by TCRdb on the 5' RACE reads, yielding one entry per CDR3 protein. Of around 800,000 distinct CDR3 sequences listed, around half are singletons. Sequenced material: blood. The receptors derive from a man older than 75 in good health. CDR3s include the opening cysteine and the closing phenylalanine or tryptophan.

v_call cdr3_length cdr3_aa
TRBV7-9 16 CASSLTSTGGESPLHF
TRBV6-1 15 CASSDSGLAGEWQYF
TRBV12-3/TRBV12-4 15 CAIILSIKQGGEQYF
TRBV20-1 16 CSASASQGAVSTEAFF
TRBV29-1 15 CSVLKIAGGTDTQYF
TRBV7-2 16 CASSLGPDARADTQYF
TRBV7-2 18 CASSLGASGATYQETQYF
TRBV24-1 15 CATSDADRGRETQYF
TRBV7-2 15 CASSRVQGWGTEAFF
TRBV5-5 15 CASSLSTSNNYGYTF